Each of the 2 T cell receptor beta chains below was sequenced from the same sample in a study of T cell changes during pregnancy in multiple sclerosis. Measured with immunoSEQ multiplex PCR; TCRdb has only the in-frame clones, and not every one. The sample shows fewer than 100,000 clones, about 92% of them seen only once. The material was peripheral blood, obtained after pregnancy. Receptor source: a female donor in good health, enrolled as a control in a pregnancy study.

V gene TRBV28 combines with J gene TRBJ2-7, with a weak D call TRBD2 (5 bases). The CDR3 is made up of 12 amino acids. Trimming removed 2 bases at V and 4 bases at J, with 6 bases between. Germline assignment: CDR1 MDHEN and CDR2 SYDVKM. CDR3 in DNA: TGTGCCAGCAGTTTACGGGGATACGAGCAGTACTTC. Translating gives CASSLRGYEQYF.

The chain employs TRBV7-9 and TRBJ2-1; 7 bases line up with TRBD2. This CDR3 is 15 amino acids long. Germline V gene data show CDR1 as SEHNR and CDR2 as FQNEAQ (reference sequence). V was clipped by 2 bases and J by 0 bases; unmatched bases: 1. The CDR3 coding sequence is TGTGCCAGCAGCTTACTAGCGGACTCCTACAATGAGCAGTTCTTC. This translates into CASSLLADSYNEQFF.